This T cell receptor (beta chain) was profiled in a study of T cell repertoires in cytomegalovirus infection. From the reads, TCRdb called clonotypes with MiXCR, one entry per CDR3 protein. The sample records 300,000 to 400,000 distinct CDR3 sequences, 25% to 30% being singletons. To note about this clonotype: Antigen unknown.

The study's findings and limits: CMV-specific TCR beta clonotypes restricted by HLA-C dominated the ex vivo response.

The CDR3 totals 14 residues. The ends were cut back, 5 bases at V and 5 bases at J, with 13 bases in the middle. Germline V lookup: CDR1 SGHAT, CDR2 FQNNGV. The TCR originated in a human donor in good health (CMV status not recorded). Some clones in this sample may be carry-over from other donors' samples. The sample was cultured PBMCs, taken from culture after CMV antigen stimulation. V gene TRBV11-2 combines with J gene TRBJ2-1; D remains ambiguous. CDR3 DNA sequence: TGTGCCAGCAGCCCTAATCCTAGGAACAATGAGCAGTTCTTC. Residues: CASSPNPRNNEQFF.